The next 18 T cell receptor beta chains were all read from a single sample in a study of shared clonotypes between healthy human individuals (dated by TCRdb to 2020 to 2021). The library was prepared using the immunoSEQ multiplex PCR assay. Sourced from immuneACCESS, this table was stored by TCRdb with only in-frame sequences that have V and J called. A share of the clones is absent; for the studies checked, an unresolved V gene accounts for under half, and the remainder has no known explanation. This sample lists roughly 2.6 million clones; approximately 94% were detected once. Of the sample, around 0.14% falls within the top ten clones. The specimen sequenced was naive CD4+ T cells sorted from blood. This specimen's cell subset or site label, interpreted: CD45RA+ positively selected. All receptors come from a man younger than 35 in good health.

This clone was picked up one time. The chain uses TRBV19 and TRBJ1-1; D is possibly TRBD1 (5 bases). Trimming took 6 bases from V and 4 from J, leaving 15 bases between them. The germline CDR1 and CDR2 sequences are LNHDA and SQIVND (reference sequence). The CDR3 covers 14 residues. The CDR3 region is CASSSRGVGTEAFF. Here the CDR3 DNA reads TGTGCCAGTAGCTCCCGGGGGGTGGGCACTGAAGCTTTCTTT.

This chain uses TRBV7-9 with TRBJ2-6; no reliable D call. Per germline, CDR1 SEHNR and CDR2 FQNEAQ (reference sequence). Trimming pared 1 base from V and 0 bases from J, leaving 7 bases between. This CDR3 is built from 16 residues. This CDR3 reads CASSLERLSGANVLTF. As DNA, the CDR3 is TGTGCCAGCAGCTTAGAACGTCTCTCTGGGGCCAACGTCCTGACTTTC.

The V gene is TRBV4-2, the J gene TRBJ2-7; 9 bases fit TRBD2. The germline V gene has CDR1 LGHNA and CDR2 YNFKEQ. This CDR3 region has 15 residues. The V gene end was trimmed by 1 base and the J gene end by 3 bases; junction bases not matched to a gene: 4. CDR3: CASSQASGTNYEQYF. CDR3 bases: TGTGCCAGCAGCCAAGCTAGCGGGACTAACTACGAGCAGTACTTC.

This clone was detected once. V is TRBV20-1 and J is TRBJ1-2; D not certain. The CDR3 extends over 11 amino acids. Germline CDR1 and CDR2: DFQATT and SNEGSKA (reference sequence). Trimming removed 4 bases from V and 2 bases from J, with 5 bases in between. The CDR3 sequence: CSATWNYGYTF. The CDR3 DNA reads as TGCAGTGCTACGTGGAACTATGGCTACACCTTC.

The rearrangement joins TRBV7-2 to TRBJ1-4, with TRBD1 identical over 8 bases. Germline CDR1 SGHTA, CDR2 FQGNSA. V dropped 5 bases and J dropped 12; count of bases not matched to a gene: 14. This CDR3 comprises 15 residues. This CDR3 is CASSARDRPPGELFF. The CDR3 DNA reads TGTGCCAGCAGCGCCCGGGACAGGCCTCCAGGGGAACTGTTTTTT.

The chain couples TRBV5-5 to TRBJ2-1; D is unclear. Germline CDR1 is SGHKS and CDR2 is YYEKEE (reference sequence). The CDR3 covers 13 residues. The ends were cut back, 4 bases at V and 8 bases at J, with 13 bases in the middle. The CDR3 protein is CASSPLGRDEQFF. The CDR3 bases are TGTGCCAGCAGCCCCCTGGGTCGCGATGAGCAGTTCTTC. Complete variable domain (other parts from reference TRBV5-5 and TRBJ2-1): DAGVTQSPTHLIKTRGQQVTLRCSPISGHKSVSWYQQVLGQGPQFIFQYYEKEERGRGNFPDRFSARQFPNYSSELNVNALLLGDSALYLCASSPLGRDEQFFGPGTRLTVL.

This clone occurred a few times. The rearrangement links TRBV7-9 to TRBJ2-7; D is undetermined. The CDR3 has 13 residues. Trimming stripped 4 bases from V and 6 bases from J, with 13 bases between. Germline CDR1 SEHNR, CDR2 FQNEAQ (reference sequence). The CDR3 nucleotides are TGTGCCAGCAGCTCCGACGGGCCCTCCGAGCAGTACTTC. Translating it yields CASSSDGPSEQYF.

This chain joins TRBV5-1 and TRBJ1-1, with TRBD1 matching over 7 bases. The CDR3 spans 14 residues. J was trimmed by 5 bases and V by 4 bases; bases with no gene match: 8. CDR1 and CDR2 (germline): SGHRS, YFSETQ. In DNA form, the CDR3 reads TGCGCCAGCAGCGCCGCGACAGGGAATACTGAAGCTTTCTTT. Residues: CASSAATGNTEAFF.

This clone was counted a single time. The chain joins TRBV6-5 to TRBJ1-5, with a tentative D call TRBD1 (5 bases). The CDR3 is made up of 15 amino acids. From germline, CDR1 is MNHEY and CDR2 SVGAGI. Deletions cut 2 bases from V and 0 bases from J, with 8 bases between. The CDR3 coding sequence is TGTGCCAGCAGTTACGACAGTTATAGCAATCAGCCCCAGCATTTT. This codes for CASSYDSYSNQPQHF.

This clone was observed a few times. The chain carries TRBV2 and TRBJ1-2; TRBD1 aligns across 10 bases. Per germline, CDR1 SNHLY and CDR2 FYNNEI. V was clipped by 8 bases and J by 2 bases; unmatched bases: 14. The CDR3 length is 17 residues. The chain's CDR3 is CASEKNPRTGGNYGYTF. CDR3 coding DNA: TGTGCCAGCGAAAAAAACCCTAGGACAGGGGGAAACTATGGCTACACCTTC.

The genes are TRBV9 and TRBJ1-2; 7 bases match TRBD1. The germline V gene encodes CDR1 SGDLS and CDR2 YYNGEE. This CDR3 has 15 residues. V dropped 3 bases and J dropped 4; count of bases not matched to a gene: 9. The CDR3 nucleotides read TGTGCCAGCAGCGCGACAGGGTTGGCCCCCTATGGCTACACCTTC. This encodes CASSATGLAPYGYTF.

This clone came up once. This chain's CDR3 is CASRRGGISTDTQYF. In nucleotides, the CDR3 is TGTGCCAGCCGGAGGGGGGGGATTAGCACAGATACGCAGTATTTT. The chain links TRBV7-9 to TRBJ2-3; possibly TRBD2 for D (7 bases). With 8 bases removed from V and 0 bases from J, the gap between germline ends came to 15 bases. There are 15 residues in the CDR3. CDR1 and CDR2 from the germline V gene are SEHNR and FQNEAQ (reference sequence).

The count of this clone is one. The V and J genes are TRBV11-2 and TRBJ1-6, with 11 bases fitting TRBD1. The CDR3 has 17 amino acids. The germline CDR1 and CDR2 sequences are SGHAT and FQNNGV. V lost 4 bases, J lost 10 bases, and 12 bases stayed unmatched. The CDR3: CASSSISGTGGGSPLHF. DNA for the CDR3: TGTGCCAGCAGCTCTATCTCCGGGACAGGGGGAGGATCACCCCTCCACTTT.

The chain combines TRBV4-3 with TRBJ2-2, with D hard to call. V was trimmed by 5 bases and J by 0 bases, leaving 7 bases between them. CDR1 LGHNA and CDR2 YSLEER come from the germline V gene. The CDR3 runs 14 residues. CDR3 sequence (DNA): TGCGCCAGCAGCGTTGCGGCGAACACCGGGGAGCTGTTTTTT. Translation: CASSVAANTGELFF.

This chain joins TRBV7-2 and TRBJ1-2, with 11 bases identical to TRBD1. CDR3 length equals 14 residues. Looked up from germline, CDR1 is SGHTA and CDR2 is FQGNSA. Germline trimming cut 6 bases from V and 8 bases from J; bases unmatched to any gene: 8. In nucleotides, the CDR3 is TGTGCCAGCAGGACCGGACAGGGGGCGGAAGGCTACACCTTC. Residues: CASRTGQGAEGYTF.

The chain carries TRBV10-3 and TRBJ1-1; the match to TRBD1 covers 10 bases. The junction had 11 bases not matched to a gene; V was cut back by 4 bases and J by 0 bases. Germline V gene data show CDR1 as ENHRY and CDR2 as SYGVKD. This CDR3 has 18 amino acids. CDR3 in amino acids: CAISASPTGQGLNTEAFF. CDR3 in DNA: TGTGCCATCAGTGCTTCACCGACGGGACAGGGGTTGAACACTGAAGCTTTCTTT.

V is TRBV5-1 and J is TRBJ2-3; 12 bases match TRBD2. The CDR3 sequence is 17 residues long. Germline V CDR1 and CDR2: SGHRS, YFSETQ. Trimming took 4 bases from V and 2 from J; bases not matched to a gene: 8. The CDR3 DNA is TGCGCCAGCAGCCCATGGACTAGCGGGGACCCCACAGATACGCAGTATTTT. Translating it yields CASSPWTSGDPTDTQYF. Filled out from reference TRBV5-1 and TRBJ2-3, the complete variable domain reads KAGVTQTPRYLIKTRGQQVTLSCSPISGHRSVSWYQQTPGQGLQFLFEYFSETQRNKGNFPGRFSGRQFSNSRSEMNVSTLELGDSALYLCASSPWTSGDPTDTQYFGPGTRLTVL.

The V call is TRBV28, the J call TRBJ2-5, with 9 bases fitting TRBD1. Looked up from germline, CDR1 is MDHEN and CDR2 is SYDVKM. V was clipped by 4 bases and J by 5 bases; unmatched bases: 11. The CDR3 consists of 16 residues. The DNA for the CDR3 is TGTGCCAGCAGTTACAGACTACAGGGGGCTGAGGAGACCCAGTACTTC. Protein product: CASSYRLQGAEETQYF.